The clone carrying this T cell receptor beta chain was observed many times. These data originate in a study of neurological immune-mediated disorders. TCRdb re-derived calls from the 5' RACE reads in MiXCR, one entry per CDR3 protein. The sample holds 20,000 to 30,000 distinct CDR3 sequences, more than 2% seen once. This CDR3 comprises 15 residues. With V trimmed by 4 bases and J by 4 bases, 6 bases remained unmatched. Germline values: CDR1 DFQATT, CDR2 SNEGSKA (reference sequence). This receptor was taken from a woman in her forties or fifties with multiple sclerosis. This rearrangement joins TRBV20-1 to TRBJ2-5, with 13 bases lining up with TRBD2. What was sequenced was PBMCs. CDR3 protein: CSAIGLAGDRETQYF. CDR3 in DNA: TGCAGTGCTATAGGACTAGCGGGGGACCGAGAGACCCAGTACTTC.